This T cell receptor beta chain is from a study of cytomegalovirus exposure and HLA in healthy donors. About this clone: Its specificity is not known.

Profiled with immunoSEQ multiplex PCR; TCRdb holds only in-frame clones, not every one. The sample has 110,000 to 150,000 clones, around 88% seen once. Germline values: CDR1 MNHNY, CDR2 SVGAGI (reference sequence). The V and J ends lost 2 bases and 4 bases respectively, with 13 bases between them. The CDR3 is 15 residues long. Overall study results and limits: Researchers catalogued 160 or so TCR beta chains as cytomegalovirus-associated. Most TCR sequences were seen very rarely across donors, but some public TCRs occurred in many.

The sequenced material came from PBMCs. This clonotype originated in a young woman in good health and CMV-seropositive. The V gene is TRBV6-6, the J gene TRBJ2-3; D is possibly TRBD2 (6 bases). The CDR3 region is CASSYAGRRADTQYF. DNA of the CDR3: TGTGCCAGCAGTTACGCCGGGAGAAGGGCAGATACGCAGTATTTT.